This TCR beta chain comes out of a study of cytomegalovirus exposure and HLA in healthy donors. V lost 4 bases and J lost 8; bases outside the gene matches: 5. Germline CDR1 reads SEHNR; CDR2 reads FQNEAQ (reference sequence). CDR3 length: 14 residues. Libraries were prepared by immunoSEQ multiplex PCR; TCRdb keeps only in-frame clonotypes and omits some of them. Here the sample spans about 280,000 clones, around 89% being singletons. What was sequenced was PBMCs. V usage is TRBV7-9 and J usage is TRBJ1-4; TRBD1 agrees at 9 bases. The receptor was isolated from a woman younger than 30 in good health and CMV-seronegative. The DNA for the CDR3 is TGTGCCAGCAGCTCACAGGGGGCGGGGGAAAAACTGTTTTTT. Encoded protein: CASSSQGAGEKLFF.